This TCR beta chain was captured by sequencing in a study of beta chain features in type 1 diabetes. Notes on the study in general: Sampled from patients, naive, central memory and Treg TCRB repertoires appeared more similar than those sampled from healthy donors. The cDNA sequencing approach could over-represent high-TCR-expressing cells. There were fewer insertions and more deletions at the VDJ junctions of type 1 diabetes patients.

A word on this clone: Its specificity is unknown.

What was sequenced were expressed TCRB transcripts, since all of the isolated RNA had been reverse transcribed. The data were produced by immunoSEQ multiplex PCR, yet TCRdb's version contains in-frame clones alone and is incomplete. The table records fewer than 30,000 clones, about 72% of them present only once. The CDR3 extends over 13 amino acids. The V gene end was trimmed by 9 bases and the J gene end by 1 base; junction bases not matched to a gene: 2. CDR1 and CDR2 from the germline V gene are LNHDA and SQIVND (reference sequence). The purity of all sorted populations exceeded 98%. The chain has TRBV19 and TRBJ2-3; 9 positions agree with TRBD1. This clonotype originated in a woman aged 40 to 50 in good health. Source material: Tregs from blood. In DNA form, the CDR3 reads TGTGCCAGCCGGACAGGGGGCACAGATACGCAGTATTTT. Amino acids: CASRTGGTDTQYF.